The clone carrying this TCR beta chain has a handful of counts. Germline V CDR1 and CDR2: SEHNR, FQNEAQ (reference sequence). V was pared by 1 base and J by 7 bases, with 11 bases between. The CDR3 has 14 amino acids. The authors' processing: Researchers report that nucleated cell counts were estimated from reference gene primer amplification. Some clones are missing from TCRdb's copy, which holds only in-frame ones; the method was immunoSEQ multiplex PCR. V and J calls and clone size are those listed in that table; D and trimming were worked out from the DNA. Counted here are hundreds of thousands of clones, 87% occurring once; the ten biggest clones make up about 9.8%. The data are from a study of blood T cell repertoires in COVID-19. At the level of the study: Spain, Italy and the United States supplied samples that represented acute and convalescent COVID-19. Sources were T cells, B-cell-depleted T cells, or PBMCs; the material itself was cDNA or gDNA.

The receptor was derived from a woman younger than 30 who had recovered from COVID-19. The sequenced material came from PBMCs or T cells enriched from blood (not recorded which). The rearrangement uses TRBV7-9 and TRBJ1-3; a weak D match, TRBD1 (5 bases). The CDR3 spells CASSLGTLGNTIYF. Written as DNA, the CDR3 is TGTGCCAGCAGCTTAGGGACACTCGGTAACACCATATATTTT.